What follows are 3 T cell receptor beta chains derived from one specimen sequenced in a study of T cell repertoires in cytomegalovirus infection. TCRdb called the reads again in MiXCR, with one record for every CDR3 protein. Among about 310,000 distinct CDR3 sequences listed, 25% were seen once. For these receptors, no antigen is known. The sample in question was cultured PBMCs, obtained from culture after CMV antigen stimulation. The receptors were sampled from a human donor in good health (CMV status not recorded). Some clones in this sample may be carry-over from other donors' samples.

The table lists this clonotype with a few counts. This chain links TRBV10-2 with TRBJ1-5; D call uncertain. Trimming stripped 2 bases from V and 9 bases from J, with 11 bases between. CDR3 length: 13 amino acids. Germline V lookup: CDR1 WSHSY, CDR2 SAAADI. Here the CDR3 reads CASSERVWRPQHF. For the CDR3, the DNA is TGCGCCAGCAGTGAGAGGGTGTGGCGGCCCCAGCATTTT.

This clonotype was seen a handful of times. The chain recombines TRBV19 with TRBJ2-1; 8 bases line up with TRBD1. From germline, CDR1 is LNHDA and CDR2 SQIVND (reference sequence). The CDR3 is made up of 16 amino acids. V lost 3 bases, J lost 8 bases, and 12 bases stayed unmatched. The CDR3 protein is CASSMRVTGVGDEQFF. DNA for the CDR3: TGTGCCAGTAGTATGCGAGTGACAGGGGTGGGGGATGAGCAGTTCTTC.

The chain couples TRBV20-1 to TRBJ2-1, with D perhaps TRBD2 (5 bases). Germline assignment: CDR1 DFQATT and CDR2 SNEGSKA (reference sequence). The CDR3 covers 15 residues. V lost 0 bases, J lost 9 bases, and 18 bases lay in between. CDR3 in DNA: TGCAGTGCTAGAGATAGGGCTCGGGATTACGGTGAGCAGTTCTTC. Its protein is CSARDRARDYGEQFF.